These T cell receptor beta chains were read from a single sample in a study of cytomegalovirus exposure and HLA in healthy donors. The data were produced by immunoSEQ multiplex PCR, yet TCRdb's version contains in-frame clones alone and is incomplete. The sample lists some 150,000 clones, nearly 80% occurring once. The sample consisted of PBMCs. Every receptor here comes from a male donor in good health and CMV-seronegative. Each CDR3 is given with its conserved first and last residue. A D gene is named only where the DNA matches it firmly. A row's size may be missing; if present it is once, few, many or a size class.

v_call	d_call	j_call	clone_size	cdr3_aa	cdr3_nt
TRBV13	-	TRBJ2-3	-	CASSLVLAPRSLTDTQYF	TGTGCCAGCAGCTTGGTTTTAGCGCCCCGAAGTCTCACAGATACGCAGTATTTT
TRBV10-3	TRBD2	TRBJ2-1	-	CAINSLGLAGDFRNNEQFF	TGTGCCATCAATTCTCTGGGGCTAGCGGGAGATTTTCGTAACAATGAGCAGTTCTTC
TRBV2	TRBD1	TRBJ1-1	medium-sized	CASRGQGALNTEAFF	TGTGCCAGCAGGGGACAGGGGGCGCTGAACACTGAAGCTTTCTTT
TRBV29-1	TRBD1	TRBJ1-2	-	CSVESAGGRTNYGYTF	TGCAGCGTTGAATCGGCAGGGGGCCGTACTAACTATGGCTACACCTTC
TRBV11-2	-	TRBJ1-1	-	CASSLRGGGTNNAEAFF	TGTGCCAGCAGCTTACGCGGTGGGGGGACCAACAACGCTGAAGCTTTCTTT
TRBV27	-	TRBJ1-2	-	CASSSGGYTF	TGTGCCAGCAGTTCAGGTGGCTACACCTTC
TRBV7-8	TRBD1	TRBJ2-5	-	CASSLGARGQETQYF	TGTGCCAGCAGCTTAGGAGCCAGGGGGCAAGAGACCCAGTACTTC
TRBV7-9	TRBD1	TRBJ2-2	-	CSSSAPRDRGQNTGELFF	TGTTCCAGCAGCGCGCCCCGGGACAGGGGGCAGAACACCGGGGAGCTGTTTTTT
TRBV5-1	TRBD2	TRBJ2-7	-	CASSLITSGTYEQYF	TGCGCCAGCAGCTTGATAACTAGCGGGACCTACGAGCAGTACTTC
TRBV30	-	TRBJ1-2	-	CAFESYGYTF	TGTGCCTTCGAGTCCTATGGCTACACCTTC
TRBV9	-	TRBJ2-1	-	CASSVSRQDRGYNEQFF	TGTGCCAGCAGCGTAAGTCGGCAGGACCGAGGGTACAATGAGCAGTTCTTC
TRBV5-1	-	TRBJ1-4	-	CASSLQGFNEKLFF	TGCGCCAGCAGCTTACAGGGTTTTAATGAAAAACTGTTTTTT
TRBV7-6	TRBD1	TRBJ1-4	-	CASSSPGTGQEKLFF	TGTGCCAGCAGCTCACCTGGGACAGGGCAGGAAAAACTGTTTTTT
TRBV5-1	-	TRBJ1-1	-	CASSPGGRNTEAFF	TGCGCCAGCAGCCCGGGGGGCAGGAACACTGAAGCTTTCTTT
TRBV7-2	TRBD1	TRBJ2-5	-	CASGGQASRQETQYF	TGTGCCAGCGGGGGACAGGCGTCCCGCCAAGAGACCCAGTACTTC
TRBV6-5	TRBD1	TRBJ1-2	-	CASSPGQGRTFGYTF	TGTGCCAGCAGCCCCGGACAGGGTCGGACATTTGGCTACACCTTC
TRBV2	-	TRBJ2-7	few	CASSEGLQGHEQYF	TGTGCCAGCAGTGAAGGACTACAGGGCCACGAGCAGTACTTC
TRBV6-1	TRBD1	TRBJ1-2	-	CANGQGYGYTF	TGTGCCAACGGACAGGGCTATGGCTACACCTTC
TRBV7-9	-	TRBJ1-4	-	CASSFTQDSEKLFF	TGTGCCAGCAGCTTCACCCAGGATAGTGAAAAACTGTTTTTT
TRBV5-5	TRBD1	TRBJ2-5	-	CASSGDRAPSHRDF	TGTGCCAGCAGCGGGGACAGGGCCCCATCCCATCGGGACTTC
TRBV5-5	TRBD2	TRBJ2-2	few	CASSYSGRTNTGELFF	TGTGCCAGCAGCTATAGCGGGAGGACGAACACCGGGGAGCTGTTTTTT
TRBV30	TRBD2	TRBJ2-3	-	CAWSVPAGGRDTQYF	TGTGCCTGGAGTGTACCAGCGGGGGGTAGAGATACGCAGTATTTT
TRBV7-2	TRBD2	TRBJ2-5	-	CASSLVFWSSGDQETQYF	TGTGCCAGCAGCTTAGTTTTTTGGTCTAGCGGGGACCAAGAGACCCAGTACTTC
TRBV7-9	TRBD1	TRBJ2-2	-	CASSLVRTGAGELFF	TGTGCCAGCAGCTTAGTACGAACAGGGGCCGGGGAGCTGTTTTTT
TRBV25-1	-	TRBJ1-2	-	CASSELGETYGYTF	TGTGCCAGCAGTGAATTAGGGGAAACCTATGGCTACACCTTC
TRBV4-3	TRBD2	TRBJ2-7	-	CASSPGLAGGHEQYF	TGCGCCAGCAGCCCGGGACTAGCGGGAGGCCACGAGCAGTACTTC
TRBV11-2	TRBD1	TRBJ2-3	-	CASSPGGQASTDTQYF	TGTGCCAGCAGCCCCGGGGGACAGGCTAGCACAGATACGCAGTATTTT
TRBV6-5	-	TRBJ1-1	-	CASSYSFGAGNTEAFF	TGTGCCAGCAGTTACTCATTTGGGGCCGGGAACACTGAAGCTTTCTTT
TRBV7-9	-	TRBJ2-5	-	CASSLSGGVGTQYF	TGTGCCAGCAGCTTATCGGGCGGGGTGGGGACCCAGTACTTC
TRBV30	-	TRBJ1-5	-	CAWAPRGSNQPQHF	TGTGCCTGGGCCCCCAGGGGTTCCAATCAGCCCCAGCATTTT
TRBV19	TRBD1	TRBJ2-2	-	CASSMGQGDTGELFF	TGTGCCAGTAGTATGGGACAGGGCGACACCGGGGAGCTGTTTTTT
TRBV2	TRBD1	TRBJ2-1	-	CASQGAAYNEQFF	TGTGCCAGCCAGGGGGCGGCCTACAATGAGCAGTTCTTC
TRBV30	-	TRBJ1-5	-	CAWSVAGMGNQPQHF	TGTGCCTGGAGTGTGGCAGGGATGGGCAATCAGCCCCAGCATTTT
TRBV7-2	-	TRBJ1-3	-	CASSPGYSGNTIYF	TGTGCCAGCAGCCCCGGGTACTCTGGAAACACCATATATTTT
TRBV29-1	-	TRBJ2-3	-	CSVAAGSSTDTQYF	TGCAGCGTTGCGGCGGGCTCTAGCACAGATACGCAGTATTTT
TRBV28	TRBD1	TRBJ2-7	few	CASRPGQSYEQYF	TGTGCCAGCAGACCGGGACAGAGCTACGAGCAGTACTTC
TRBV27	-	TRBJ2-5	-	CASSSRRQTQETQYF	TGTGCCAGCAGTTCCCGCCGACAAACACAAGAGACCCAGTACTTC
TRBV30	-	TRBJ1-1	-	CAWNGRPNTEAFF	TGTGCCTGGAATGGCAGGCCGAACACTGAAGCTTTCTTT
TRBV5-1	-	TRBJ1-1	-	CASSGTQGNTEAFF	TGCGCCAGCAGCGGAACACAGGGTAACACTGAAGCTTTCTTT
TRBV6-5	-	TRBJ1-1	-	CASSIQTGTTEAFF	TGTGCCAGCAGCATCCAAACAGGGACCACTGAAGCTTTCTTT
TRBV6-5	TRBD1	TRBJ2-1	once	CASSSSRDRLYNEQFF	TGTGCCAGCAGTTCAAGCCGGGACAGGCTATACAATGAGCAGTTCTTC
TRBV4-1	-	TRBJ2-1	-	CASSQAQGNEQFF	TGCGCCAGCAGCCAAGCCCAGGGCAATGAGCAGTTCTTC
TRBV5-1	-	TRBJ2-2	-	CASSLESITGELFF	TGCGCCAGCAGCTTGGAATCTATAACCGGGGAGCTGTTTTTT
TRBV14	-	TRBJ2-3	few	CASSQDLDRPDTQYF	TGTGCCAGCAGCCAAGATCTTGACAGACCAGATACGCAGTATTTT
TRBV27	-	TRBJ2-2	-	CASTPRGAWTGELFF	TGTGCCAGCACTCCCCGGGGGGCCTGGACCGGGGAGCTGTTTTTT
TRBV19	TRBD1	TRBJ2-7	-	CASSILGTGPYEQYF	TGTGCCAGTAGTATATTGGGGACAGGGCCCTACGAGCAGTACTTC
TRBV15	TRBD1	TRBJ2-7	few	CATSRDRTGGYEQYF	TGTGCCACCAGCAGAGATCGGACAGGGGGTTACGAGCAGTACTTC
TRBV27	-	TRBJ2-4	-	CASSSGAGLVF	TGTGCCAGCAGCAGTGGTGCAGGGTTGGTCTTC